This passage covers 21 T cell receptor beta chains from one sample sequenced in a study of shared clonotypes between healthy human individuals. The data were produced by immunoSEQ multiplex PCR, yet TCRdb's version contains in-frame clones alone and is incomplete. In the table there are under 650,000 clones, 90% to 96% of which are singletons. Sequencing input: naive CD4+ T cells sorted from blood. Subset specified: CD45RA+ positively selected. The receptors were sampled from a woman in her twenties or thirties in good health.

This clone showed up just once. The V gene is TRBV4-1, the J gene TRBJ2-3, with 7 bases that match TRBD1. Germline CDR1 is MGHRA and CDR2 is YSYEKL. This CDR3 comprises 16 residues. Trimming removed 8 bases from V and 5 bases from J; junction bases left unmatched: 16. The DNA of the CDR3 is TGCGCCAGCTCCTACAACCGACAGGGCCAAGGAGATACGCAGTATTTT. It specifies CASSYNRQGQGDTQYF.

The CDR3 reads CSVRAPGGKKDMNTEAFF. The CDR3 nucleotides are TGCAGCGTCCGCGCCCCTGGGGGGAAGAAAGACATGAACACTGAAGCTTTCTTT. The genes are TRBV29-1 and TRBJ1-1; perhaps TRBD1 as D (5 bases). This CDR3 has 18 residues. V was clipped by 6 bases and J by 0 bases, with 26 bases between them. Germline V gene sequence: CDR1 SQVTM, CDR2 ANQGSEA.

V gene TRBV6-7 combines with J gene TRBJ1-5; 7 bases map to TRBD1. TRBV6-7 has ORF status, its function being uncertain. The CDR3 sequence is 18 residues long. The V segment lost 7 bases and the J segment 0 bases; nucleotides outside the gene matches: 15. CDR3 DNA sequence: TGTGCCAGCACTCCCGAGGGACAGCCTTTTCATAGCAATCAGCCCCAGCATTTT. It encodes CASTPEGQPFHSNQPQHF.

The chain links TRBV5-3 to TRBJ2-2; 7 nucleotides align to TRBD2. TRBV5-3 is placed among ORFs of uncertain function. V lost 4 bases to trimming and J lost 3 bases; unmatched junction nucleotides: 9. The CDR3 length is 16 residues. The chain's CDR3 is CARSRECGRDTGELFF. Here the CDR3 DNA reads TGTGCCAGAAGCCGAGAATGCGGGAGAGACACCGGGGAGCTGTTTTTT.

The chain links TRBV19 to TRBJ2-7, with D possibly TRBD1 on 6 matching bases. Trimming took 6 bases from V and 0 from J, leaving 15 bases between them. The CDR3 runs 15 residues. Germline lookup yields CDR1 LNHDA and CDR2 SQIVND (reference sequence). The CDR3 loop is CASRLQGGGSYEQYF. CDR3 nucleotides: TGTGCCAGTAGATTACAGGGTGGGGGCTCCTACGAGCAGTACTTC.

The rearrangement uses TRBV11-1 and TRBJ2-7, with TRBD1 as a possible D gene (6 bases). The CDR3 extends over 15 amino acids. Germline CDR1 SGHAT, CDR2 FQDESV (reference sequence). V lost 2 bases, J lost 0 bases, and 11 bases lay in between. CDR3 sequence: CASSLSGQSSYEQYF. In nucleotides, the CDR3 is TGTGCCAGCAGCTTATCCGGACAGAGCTCCTACGAGCAGTACTTC.

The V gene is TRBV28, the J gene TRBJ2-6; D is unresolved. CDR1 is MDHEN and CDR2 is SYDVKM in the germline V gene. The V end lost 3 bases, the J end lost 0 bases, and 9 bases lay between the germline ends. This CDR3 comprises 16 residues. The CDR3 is CASSFILSSGANVLTF. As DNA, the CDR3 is TGTGCCAGCAGTTTCATTCTGAGCTCTGGGGCCAACGTCCTGACTTTC. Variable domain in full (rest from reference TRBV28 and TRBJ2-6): DVKVTQSSRYLVKRTGEKVFLECVQDMDHENMFWYRQDPGLGLRLIYFSYDVKMKEKGDIPEGYSVSREKKERFSLILESASTNQTSMYLCASSFILSSGANVLTFGAGSRLTVL.

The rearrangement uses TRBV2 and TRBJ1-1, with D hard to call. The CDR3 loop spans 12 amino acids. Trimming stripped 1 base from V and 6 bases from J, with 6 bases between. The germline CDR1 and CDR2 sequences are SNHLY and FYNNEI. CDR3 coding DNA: TGTGCCAGCAGTGAAGAGGCGTCTGAAGCTTTCTTT. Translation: CASSEEASEAFF.

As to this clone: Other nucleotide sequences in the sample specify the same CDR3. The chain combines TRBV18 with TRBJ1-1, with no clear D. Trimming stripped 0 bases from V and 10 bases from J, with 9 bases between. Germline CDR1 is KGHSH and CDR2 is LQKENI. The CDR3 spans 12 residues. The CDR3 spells CASSPPGRGAFF. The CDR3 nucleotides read TGTGCCAGCTCACCACCGGGCCGGGGAGCTTTCTTT.

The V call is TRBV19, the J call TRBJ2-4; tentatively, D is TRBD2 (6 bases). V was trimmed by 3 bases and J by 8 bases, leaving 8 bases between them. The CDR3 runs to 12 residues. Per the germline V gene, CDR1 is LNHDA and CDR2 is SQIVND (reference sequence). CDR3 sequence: CASSMRRDIQYF. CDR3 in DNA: TGTGCCAGTAGTATGCGGAGGGACATTCAGTACTTC.

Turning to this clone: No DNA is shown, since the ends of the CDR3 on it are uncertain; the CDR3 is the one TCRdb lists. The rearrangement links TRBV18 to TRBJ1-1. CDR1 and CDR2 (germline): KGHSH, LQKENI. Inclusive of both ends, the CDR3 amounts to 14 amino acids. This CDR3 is CASSYSTSGTEAFF.

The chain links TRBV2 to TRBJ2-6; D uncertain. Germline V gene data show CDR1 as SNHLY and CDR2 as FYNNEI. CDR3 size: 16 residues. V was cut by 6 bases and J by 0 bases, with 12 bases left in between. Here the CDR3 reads CASRYGNPSGANVLTF. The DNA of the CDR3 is TGTGCCAGCAGGTATGGAAACCCCTCTGGGGCCAACGTCCTGACTTTC. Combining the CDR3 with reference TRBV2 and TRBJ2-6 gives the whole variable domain EPEVTQTPSHQVTQMGQEVILRCVPISNHLYFYWYRQILGQKVEFLVSFYNNEISEKSEIFDDQFSVERPDGSNFTLKIRSTKLEDSAMYFCASRYGNPSGANVLTFGAGSRLTVL.

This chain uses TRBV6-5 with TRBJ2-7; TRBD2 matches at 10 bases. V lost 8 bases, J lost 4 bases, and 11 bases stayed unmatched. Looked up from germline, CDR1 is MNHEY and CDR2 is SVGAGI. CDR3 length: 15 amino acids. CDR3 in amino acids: CASGPLAGDLYEQYF. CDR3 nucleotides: TGTGCCAGCGGCCCTCTAGCGGGAGATTTGTACGAGCAGTACTTC.

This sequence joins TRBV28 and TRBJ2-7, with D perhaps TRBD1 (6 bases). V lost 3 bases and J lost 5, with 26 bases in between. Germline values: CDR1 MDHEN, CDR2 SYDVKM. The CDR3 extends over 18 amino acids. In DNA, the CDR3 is TGTGCCAGCAGTTTCCGTGGAAGTCGACCGGGACATTTTAACGAGCAGTACTTC. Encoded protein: CASSFRGSRPGHFNEQYF.

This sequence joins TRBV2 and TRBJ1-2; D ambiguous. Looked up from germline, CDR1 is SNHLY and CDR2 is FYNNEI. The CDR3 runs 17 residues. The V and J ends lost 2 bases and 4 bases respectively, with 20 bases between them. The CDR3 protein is CASSEMDLKNWGYGYTF. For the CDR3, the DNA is TGTGCCAGCAGTGAAATGGACCTTAAAAACTGGGGCTATGGCTACACCTTC.

The CDR3 reads CASSPRGLAGDVPEQYF. The CDR3 DNA reads as TGTGCCAGCTCACCACGGGGACTAGCGGGAGACGTTCCCGAGCAGTACTTC. V and J are TRBV18 and TRBJ2-7; 14 nucleotides match TRBD2. The CDR3 contains 17 residues. V trimming: 1 base; J trimming: 6 bases; junction bases outside the gene matches: 8. Per the germline V gene, CDR1 is KGHSH and CDR2 is LQKENI.

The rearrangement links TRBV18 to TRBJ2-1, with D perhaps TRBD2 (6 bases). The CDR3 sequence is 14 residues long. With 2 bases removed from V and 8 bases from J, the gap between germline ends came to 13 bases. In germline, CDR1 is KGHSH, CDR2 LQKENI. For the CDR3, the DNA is TGTGCCAGCTCACCAGCGACTAGACCCCATGAGCAGTTCTTC. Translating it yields CASSPATRPHEQFF.

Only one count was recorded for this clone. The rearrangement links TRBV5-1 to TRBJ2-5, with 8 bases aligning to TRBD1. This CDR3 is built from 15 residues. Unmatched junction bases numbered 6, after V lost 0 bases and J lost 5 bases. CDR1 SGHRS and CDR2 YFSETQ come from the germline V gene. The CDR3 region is CASSLDWTGWETQYF. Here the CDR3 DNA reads TGCGCCAGCAGCTTGGACTGGACAGGGTGGGAGACCCAGTACTTC.

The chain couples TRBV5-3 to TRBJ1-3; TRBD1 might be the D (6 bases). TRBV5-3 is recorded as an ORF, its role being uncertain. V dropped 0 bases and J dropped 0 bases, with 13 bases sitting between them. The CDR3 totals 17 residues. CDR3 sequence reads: CARSLAQGQNSGNTIYF. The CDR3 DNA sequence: TGTGCCAGAAGCTTGGCCCAGGGGCAAAACTCTGGAAACACCATATATTTT.

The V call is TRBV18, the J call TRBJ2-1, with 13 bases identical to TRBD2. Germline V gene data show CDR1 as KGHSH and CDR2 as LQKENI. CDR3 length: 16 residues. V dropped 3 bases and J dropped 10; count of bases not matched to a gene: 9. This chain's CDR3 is CASSPTLAGGPGEQFF. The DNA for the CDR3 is TGTGCCAGCTCACCTACACTAGCGGGAGGGCCAGGGGAGCAGTTCTTC.

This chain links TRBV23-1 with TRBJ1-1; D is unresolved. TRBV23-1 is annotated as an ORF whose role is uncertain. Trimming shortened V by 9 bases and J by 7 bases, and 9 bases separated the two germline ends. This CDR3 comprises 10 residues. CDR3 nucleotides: TGCGCCAGGCGTAGGGTTGAAGCTTTCTTT. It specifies CARRRVEAFF.